This T cell receptor (beta chain) was obtained from a study of blood T cell repertoires in COVID-19. J lost 2 bases, V lost 2 bases, and 10 bases had no gene match. Germline V gene sequence: CDR1 LNHDA, CDR2 SQIVND (reference sequence). The CDR3 extends over 18 amino acids. Produced via immunoSEQ multiplex PCR; TCRdb's table is partial and in-frame only. The table lists almost 70,000 clones, about 88% of them singletons. This sequence was found in a woman in her 50s with active COVID-19. Material for sequencing was peripheral blood. The gene calls are TRBV19 and TRBJ2-2; the match to TRBD2 covers 8 bases. The DNA for the CDR3 is TGTGCCAGTAGTATACGGGAGGGCGCAGAAAGAAACACCGGGGAGCTGTTTTTT. The encoded protein is CASSIREGAERNTGELFF.